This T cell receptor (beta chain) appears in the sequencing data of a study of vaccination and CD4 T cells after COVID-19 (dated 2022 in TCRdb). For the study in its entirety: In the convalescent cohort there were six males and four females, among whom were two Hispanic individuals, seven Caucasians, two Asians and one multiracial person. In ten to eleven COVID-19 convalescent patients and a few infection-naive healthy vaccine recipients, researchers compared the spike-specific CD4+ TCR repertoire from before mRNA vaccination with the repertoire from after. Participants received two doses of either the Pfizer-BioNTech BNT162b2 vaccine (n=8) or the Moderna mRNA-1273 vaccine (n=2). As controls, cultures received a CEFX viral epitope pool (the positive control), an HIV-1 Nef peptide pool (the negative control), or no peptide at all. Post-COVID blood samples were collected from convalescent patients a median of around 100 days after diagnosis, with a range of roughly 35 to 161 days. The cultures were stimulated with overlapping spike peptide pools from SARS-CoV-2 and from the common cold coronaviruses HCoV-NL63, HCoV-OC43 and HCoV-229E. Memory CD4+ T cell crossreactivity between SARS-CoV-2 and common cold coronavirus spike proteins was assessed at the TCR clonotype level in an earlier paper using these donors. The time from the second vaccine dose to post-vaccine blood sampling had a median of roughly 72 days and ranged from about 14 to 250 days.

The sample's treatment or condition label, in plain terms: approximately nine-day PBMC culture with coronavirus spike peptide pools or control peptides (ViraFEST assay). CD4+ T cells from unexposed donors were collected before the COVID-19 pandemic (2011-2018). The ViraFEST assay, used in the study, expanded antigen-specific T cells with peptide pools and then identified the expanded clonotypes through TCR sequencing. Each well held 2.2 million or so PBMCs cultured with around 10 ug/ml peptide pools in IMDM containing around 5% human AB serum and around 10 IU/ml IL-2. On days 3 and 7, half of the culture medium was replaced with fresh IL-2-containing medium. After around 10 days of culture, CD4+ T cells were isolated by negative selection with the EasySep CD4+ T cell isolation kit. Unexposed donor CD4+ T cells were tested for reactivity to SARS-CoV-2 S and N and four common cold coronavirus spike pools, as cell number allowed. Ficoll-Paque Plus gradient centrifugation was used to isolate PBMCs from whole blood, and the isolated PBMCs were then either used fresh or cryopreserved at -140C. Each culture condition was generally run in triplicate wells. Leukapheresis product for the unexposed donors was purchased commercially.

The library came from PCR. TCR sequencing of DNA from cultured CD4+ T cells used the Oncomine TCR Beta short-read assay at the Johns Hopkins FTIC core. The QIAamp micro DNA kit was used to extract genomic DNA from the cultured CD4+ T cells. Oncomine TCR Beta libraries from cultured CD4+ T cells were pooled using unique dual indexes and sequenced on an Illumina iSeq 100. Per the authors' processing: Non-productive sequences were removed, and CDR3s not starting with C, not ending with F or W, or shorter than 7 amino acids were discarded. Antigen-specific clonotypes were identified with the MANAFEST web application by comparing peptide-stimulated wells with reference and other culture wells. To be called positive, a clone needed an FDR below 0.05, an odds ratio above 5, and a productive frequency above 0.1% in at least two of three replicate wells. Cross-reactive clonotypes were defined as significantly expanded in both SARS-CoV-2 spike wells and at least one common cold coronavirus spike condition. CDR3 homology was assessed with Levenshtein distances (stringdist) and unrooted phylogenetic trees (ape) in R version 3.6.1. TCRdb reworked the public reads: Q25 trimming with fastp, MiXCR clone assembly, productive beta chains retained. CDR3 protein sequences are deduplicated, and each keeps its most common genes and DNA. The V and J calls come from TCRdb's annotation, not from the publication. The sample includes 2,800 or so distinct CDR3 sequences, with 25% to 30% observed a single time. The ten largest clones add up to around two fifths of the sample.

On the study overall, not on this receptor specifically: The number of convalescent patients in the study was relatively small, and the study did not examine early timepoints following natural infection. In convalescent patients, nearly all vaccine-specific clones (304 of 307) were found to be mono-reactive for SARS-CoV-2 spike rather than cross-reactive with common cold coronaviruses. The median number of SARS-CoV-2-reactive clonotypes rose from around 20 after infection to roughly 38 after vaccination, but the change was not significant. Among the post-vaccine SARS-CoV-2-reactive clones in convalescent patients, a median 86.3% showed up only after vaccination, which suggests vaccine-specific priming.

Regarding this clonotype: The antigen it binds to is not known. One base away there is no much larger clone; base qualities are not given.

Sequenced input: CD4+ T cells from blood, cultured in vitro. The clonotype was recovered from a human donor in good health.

The DNA sequence reads TGTGCCAGCAGCTTAGTGGGTTTCTACGAGCAGTACTTC. It translates as CASSLVGFYEQYF. This chain joins TRBV11-1 to TRBJ2-7, with an unclear D gene assignment. The CDR3 measures 13 amino acids from cysteine to phenylalanine. Of the read, only the CDR3 DNA is kept; its 39 bases are in frame from base 1. At the junction V is shortened by 1 base and J by 3 bases, with 7 bases in between. The germline V gene (reference sequence) gives CDR1 as SGHAT and CDR2 as FQDESV.